Listed here are 10 T cell receptor beta chains from one sample, sequenced in a study of lymphopenia after photon versus proton radiotherapy. Generated by immunoSEQ multiplex PCR, the TCRdb table keeps only in-frame clones and is missing some. Of 42,000 or so clones listed, around 81% are singletons. The specimen comprised peripheral blood, sampled from a patient treated with proton-based radiotherapy. Receptors were obtained from a woman in her seventies with pancreatic cancer.

The chain employs TRBV5-4 and TRBJ2-7; D perhaps matches TRBD2 (5 bases). V lost 5 bases and J lost 0, with 15 bases in between. Germline V gene lookup returns CDR1 SGHNT and CDR2 YYREEE (reference sequence). There are 15 residues in the CDR3. DNA of the CDR3: TGTGCCAGCAGAATGGACTCCGTAAGCTCCTACGAGCAGTACTTC. Translated: CASRMDSVSSYEQYF.

This clone was counted only a few times. The gene calls are TRBV7-3 and TRBJ2-2; TRBD2 might be the D (6 bases). Germline-derived CDR1 and CDR2 are SGHTA and FQGTGA. V dropped 2 bases and J dropped 5 bases, with 12 bases sitting between them. The CDR3 is 15 amino acids. Here the CDR3 DNA reads TGTGCCAGCAGCTTACGGGGGACCGAGACCGGGGAGCTGTTTTTT. This sequence encodes CASSLRGTETGELFF.

The CDR3 DNA reads TGCAGCGCTGCCGGGACACCAAGGAACACCGGGGAGCTGTTTTTT. Its translation is CSAAGTPRNTGELFF. The genes are TRBV29-1 and TRBJ2-2; D is perhaps TRBD1 (6 bases). The germline CDR1 and CDR2 sequences are SQVTM and ANQGSEA. The V gene lost 7 bases and the J gene lost 1 base, with 16 bases spanning the gap. This CDR3 is built from 15 residues.

This clone has a single count. This sequence joins TRBV6-1 and TRBJ2-5; 8 nucleotides align to TRBD1. Germline CDR1 and CDR2: MNHNS and SASEGT. Unmatched junction bases numbered 4, after V lost 5 bases and J lost 2 bases. This CDR3 spans 14 amino acids. CDR3 region: CASSRQGPQETQYF. The CDR3 coding sequence is TGTGCCAGCAGTCGACAGGGGCCACAAGAGACCCAGTACTTC.

The chain joins TRBV11-3 to TRBJ1-5, with TRBD1 matching over 9 bases. CDR1 SGHNT and CDR2 YENEEA come from the germline V gene. J lost 4 bases, V lost 1 base, and 5 bases had no gene match. The length of the CDR3 is 16 residues. CDR3 residues: CASSLGTGEGNQPQHF. The CDR3 DNA sequence: TGTGCCAGCAGCTTAGGGACAGGGGAGGGGAATCAGCCCCAGCATTTT.

This clone was seen more than once but under ten times. CDR3 DNA sequence: TGTGCCAGCAGAGTGGCAGGCGTCAACACCGGGGAGCTGTTTTTT. Amino acids: CASRVAGVNTGELFF. The chain employs TRBV11-3 and TRBJ2-2; D remains unclear. Trimming stripped 6 bases from V and 2 bases from J, with 13 bases between. This CDR3 region has 15 residues. Germline V CDR1 and CDR2: SGHNT, YENEEA.

This chain uses TRBV12-2 with TRBJ1-2; the table's D call, TRBD1, was not checked against the DNA. TRBV12-2 is tagged as a pseudogene. The CDR3 is 19 amino acids. The CDR3 DNA sequence: TGTGCAAGTCGCTTCCCCCCCGACGGGACACAAGGTGGATTTTATGGCTACACCTTC. Translating it yields CASRFPPDGTQGGFYGYTF.

This clone appeared once. CDR3 nucleotide sequence: TGTGCCTGGAGTGTACAGTCATCCTACGAGCAGTACTTC. This translates into CAWSVQSSYEQYF. The chain couples TRBV30 to TRBJ2-7, with D uncertain. V was shortened by 0 bases and J by 1 base, with 7 bases between the two germline ends. This CDR3 has 13 amino acids. CDR1 and CDR2 from the germline V gene are GTSNPN and SVGIG (reference sequence).

The chain uses TRBV19 and TRBJ2-7; D possibly corresponds to TRBD1 (6 bases). CDR3 length: 15 residues. Germline CDR1 and CDR2: LNHDA and SQIVND (reference sequence). Between the trimmed V and J ends, which lost 4 bases and 2 bases, there was a span of 15 bases. The CDR3 sequence: CASSTRDNTPYEQYF. The CDR3 nucleotides read TGTGCCAGTAGTACCCGGGACAACACACCCTACGAGCAGTACTTC. Together with reference TRBV19 and TRBJ2-7, the CDR3 gives the full variable domain: DGGITQSPKYLFRKEGQNVTLSCEQNLNHDAMYWYRQDPGQGLRLIYYSQIVNDFQKGDIAEGYSVSREKKESFPLTVTSAQKNPTAFYLCASSTRDNTPYEQYFGPGTRLTVT.

The chain recombines TRBV19 with TRBJ2-2; D ambiguous. The V gene's germline CDR1 is LNHDA and CDR2 SQIVND (reference sequence). The ends were cut back, 10 bases at V and 2 bases at J, with 14 bases in the middle. This CDR3 has 14 amino acids. The CDR3 coding sequence is TGTGCCACTCAAACCTACAGTAACACCGGGGAGCTGTTTTTT. It specifies CATQTYSNTGELFF. The full variable domain, in which reference TRBV19 and TRBJ2-2 provide the parts outside the CDR3, is DGGITQSPKYLFRKEGQNVTLSCEQNLNHDAMYWYRQDPGQGLRLIYYSQIVNDFQKGDIAEGYSVSREKKESFPLTVTSAQKNPTAFYLCATQTYSNTGELFFGEGSRLTVL.